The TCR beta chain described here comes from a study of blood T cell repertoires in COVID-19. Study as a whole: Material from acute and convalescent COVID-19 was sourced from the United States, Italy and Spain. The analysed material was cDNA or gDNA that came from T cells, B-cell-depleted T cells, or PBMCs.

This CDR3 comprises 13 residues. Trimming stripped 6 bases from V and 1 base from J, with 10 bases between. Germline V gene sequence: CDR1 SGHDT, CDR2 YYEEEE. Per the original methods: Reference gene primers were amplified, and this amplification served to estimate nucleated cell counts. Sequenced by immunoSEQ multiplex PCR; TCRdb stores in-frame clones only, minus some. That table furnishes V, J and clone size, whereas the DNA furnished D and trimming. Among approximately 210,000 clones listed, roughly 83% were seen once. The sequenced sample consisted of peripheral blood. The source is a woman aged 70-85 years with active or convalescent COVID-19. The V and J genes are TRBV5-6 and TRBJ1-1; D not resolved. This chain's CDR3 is CASTSLANTEAFF. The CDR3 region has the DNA TGTGCCAGCACCTCCCTAGCGAACACTGAAGCTTTCTTT.